This TCR beta chain came from a study of CD8 T cells in Susac syndrome. The RNA, roughly 0.45 to 1 ug, was put through reverse transcription using random hexamers. Multiplex immunoSEQ PCR targeted 54 Vbeta and 13 Jbeta TCR beta segments. MiXCR, run by TCRdb on the immunoSEQ multiplex PCR reads, gives a single entry per CDR3 protein. The data show hundreds of thousands of distinct CDR3 sequences, with approximately 92% seen just once and 0.055% to 0.075% held by the top ten. The sample holds one count of this clonotype. From blood CD8+ and CD4+ T cells, the TCR beta chain was sequenced. The multiple sclerosis controls were treatment-naive patients affected by stable or active relapsing-remitting disease. Negative isolation was applied to CD8+ and CD4+ T cells, and FACS enrichment was applied to TEMRA cells. The J segment lost 6 bases and the V segment lost 4 bases, leaving 4 bases of the junction unmatched. The CDR3 covers 14 residues.

Sequencing was performed on CD4+ T cells from PBMCs. The rearrangement links TRBV12-3 or TRBV12-4 to TRBJ2-2, with 8 bases aligning to TRBD1. The receptor was isolated from a human donor with multiple sclerosis. The chain's CDR3 is CASSWTGKAGELFF. DNA for the CDR3: TGTGCCAGCAGTTGGACAGGGAAGGCCGGGGAGCTGTTTTTT.